One and the same sample provided the 5 T cell receptor beta chains below, sequenced in a study of shared clonotypes between healthy human individuals. Terminally differentiated effector memory CD45RA+ cells were excluded by CCR7 positive selection of CD45RO-negative cells. Libraries were prepared by immunoSEQ multiplex PCR; TCRdb keeps only in-frame clonotypes and omits some of them. The sample has about 2.1 million clones, 93% seen once. The sequencing input was naive CD8+ T cells from PBMCs. The receptors come from a young man in good health. Some clones in this sample may be carry-over from other donors' samples.

A word on this clone: A much larger clone differs from this one at a single base, so this may be a read error. Other DNA sequences in the sample encode the same CDR3. This rearrangement joins TRBV7-9 to TRBJ1-5; D remains ambiguous. CDR3 length equals 12 residues. Germline values: CDR1 SEHNR, CDR2 FQNEAQ (reference sequence). V lost 3 bases and J 1 base, leaving 1 base between the germline ends. CDR3 loop: CASSLSNQPQHF. The CDR3 nucleotides are TGTGCCAGCAGCTTGAGCAATCAGCCCCAGCATTTT.

The chain is built from TRBV4-1 and TRBJ2-4, with D perhaps matching TRBD1 (6 bases). Germline values: CDR1 MGHRA, CDR2 YSYEKL. V lost 0 bases and J lost 4, with 13 bases in between. The CDR3 runs 16 residues. CDR3 DNA: TGCGCCAGCAGCCAAGATCCTGGACAGCTAAAAAACATTCAGTACTTC. Translated: CASSQDPGQLKNIQYF.

This chain uses TRBV9 with TRBJ2-1; TRBD2 matches 14 bases. Germline V gene sequence: CDR1 SGDLS, CDR2 YYNGEE. This CDR3 region has 15 residues. V dropped 4 bases and J dropped 6; count of bases not matched to a gene: 3. Written as DNA, the CDR3 is TGTGCCAGCAGCCTGGGGACTAGCGGGAGCAATGAGCAGTTCTTC. This sequence encodes CASSLGTSGSNEQFF.

The rearrangement joins TRBV5-1 to TRBJ2-7; D unclear. The CDR3 is 15 residues long. CDR1 is SGHRS and CDR2 is YFSETQ in the germline V gene. Trimming took 2 bases from V and 2 from J, leaving 14 bases between them. CDR3 amino acids: CASSLGFSAAYEQYF. The CDR3 DNA is TGCGCCAGCAGCTTAGGATTTTCCGCCGCCTACGAGCAGTACTTC.

This sequence joins TRBV9 and TRBJ2-5; 13 nucleotides line up with TRBD2. V lost 4 bases to trimming and J lost 12 bases; unmatched junction nucleotides: 6. Germline CDR1 is SGDLS and CDR2 is YYNGEE. CDR3 size: 13 residues. The CDR3 loop reads CASSPGLAGVEYF. The CDR3, as DNA: TGTGCCAGCAGCCCCGGACTAGCGGGAGTGGAGTACTTC.